This T cell receptor beta chain was retrieved from a study of T-cell memory formation after mild COVID-19. This clonotype came up a few times. The antigen is unknown. The CDR3 loop spans 11 amino acids. V was pared by 5 bases and J by 7 bases, with 8 bases between. CDR1 is MGHRA, CDR2 YSYEKL, per germline. Overall study findings and caveats: Cross-reactive memory apparently joined, as some responding clones appeared in pre-infection memory. Day 15 to 85 contracting clones showed balanced CD4/CD8; day 15 to 37 expanders favored CD4+. Nothing confirmed that second-wave clones peaking on day 37 were specific for SARS-CoV-2.

It was 5'RACE with constant-segment primers that produced the TCR alpha and TCR beta cDNA libraries, which carried sample barcodes and UMIs. TCRdb re-called the 5' RACE reads through MiXCR, storing one row per CDR3 protein. The sample includes approximately 170,000 distinct CDR3 sequences, roughly 13% seen only once; the top ten take approximately 3.4%. This TCR derives from a man aged 18 to 30 who had mild COVID-19 (a few samples of this study predate the infection). Cell type and time point are not known. The chain uses TRBV4-1 and TRBJ1-2; D might be TRBD1 (6 bases). The sequenced sample was PBMCs or a T cell subset sorted from them (not recorded which). The DNA of the CDR3 is TGCGCCAGCAGCACAGGGATTGGCTACACCTTC. Translation gives CASSTGIGYTF.